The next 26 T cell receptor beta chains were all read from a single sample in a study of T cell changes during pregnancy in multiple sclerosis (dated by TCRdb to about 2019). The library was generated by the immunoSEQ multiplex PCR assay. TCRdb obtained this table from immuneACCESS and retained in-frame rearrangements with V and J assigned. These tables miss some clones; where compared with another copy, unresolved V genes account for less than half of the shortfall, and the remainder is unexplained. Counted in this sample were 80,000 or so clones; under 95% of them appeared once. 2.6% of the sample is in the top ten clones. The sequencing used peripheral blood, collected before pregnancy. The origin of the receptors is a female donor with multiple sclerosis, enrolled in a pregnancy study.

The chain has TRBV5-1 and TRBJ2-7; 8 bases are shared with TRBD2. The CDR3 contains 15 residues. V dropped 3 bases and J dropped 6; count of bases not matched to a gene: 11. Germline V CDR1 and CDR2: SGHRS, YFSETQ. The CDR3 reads CASSSTREGRFEQYF. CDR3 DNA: TGCGCCAGCAGCTCTACCCGGGAGGGCCGATTCGAGCAGTACTTC.

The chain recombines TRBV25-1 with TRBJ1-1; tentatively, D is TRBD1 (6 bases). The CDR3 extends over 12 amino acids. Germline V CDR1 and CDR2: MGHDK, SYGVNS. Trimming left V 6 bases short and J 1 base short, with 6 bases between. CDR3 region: CASRGGNTEAFF. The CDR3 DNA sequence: TGTGCCAGCAGAGGGGGGAACACTGAAGCTTTCTTT.

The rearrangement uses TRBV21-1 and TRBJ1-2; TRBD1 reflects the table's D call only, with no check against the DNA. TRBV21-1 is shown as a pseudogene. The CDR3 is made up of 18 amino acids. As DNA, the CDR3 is TGTGCCAGCAGCCGTAACAATGAGGACAGGGATTTCTTATATGGCTACACCTTC. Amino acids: CASSRNNEDRDFLYGYTF.

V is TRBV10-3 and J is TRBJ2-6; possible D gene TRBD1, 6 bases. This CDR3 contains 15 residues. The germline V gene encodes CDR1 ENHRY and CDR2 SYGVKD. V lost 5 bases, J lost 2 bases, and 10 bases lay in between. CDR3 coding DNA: TGTGCCATCAGTTATCGACAGGCTGGGGCCAACGTCCTGACTTTC. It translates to CAISYRQAGANVLTF.

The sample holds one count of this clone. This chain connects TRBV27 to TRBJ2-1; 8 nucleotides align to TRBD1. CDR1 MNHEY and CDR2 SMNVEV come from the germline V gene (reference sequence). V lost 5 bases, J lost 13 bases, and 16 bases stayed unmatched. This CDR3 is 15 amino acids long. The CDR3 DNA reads TGTGCCAGCAGTCCCTCCGGGACAGGCTATTCCCACCAGTTCTTC. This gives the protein CASSPSGTGYSHQFF.

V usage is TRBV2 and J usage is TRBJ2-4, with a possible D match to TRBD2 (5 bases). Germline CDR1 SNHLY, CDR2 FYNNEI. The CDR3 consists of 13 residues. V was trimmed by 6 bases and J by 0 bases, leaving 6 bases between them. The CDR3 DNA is TGTGCCAGCAGGAGGGCAGCCAAAAACATTCAGTACTTC. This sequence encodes CASRRAAKNIQYF.

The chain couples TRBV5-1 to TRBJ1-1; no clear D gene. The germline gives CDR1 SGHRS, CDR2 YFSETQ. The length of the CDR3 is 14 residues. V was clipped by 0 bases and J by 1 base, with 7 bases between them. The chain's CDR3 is CASSLARQNTEAFF. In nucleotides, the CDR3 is TGCGCCAGCAGCTTGGCCAGACAGAACACTGAAGCTTTCTTT.

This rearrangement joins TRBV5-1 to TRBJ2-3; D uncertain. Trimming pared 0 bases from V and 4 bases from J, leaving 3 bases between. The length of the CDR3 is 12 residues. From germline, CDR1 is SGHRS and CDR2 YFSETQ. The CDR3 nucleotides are TGCGCCAGCAGCTTGGCGGCAGATACGCAGTATTTT. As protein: CASSLAADTQYF.

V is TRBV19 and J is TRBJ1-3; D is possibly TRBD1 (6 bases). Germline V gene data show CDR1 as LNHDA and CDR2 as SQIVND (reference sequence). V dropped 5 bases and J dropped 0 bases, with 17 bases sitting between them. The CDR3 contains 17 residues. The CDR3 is CASSPRPQGASGNTIYF. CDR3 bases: TGTGCCAGTAGTCCCCGGCCACAGGGCGCCTCTGGAAACACCATATATTTT.

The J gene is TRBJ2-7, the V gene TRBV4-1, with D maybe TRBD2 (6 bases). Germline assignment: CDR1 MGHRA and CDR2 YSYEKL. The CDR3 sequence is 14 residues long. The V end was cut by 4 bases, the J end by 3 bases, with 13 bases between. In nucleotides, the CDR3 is TGCGCCAGCAGCCCCCCCGGAGGGGACTACGAGCAGTACTTC. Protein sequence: CASSPPGGDYEQYF.

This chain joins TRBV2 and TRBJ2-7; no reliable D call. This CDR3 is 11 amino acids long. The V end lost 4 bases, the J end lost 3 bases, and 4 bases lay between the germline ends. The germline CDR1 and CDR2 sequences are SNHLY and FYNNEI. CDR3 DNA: TGTGCCAGCAGTGTTAGCTACGAGCAGTACTTC. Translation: CASSVSYEQYF.

The CDR3 region is CASSRFDRLVSQEQYF. The CDR3 region has the DNA TGTGCCAGTAGTCGTTTCGATCGACTCGTCTCTCAAGAGCAGTACTTC. The chain links TRBV19 to TRBJ2-7; D is undetermined. This CDR3 spans 16 amino acids. Trimming shortened V by 5 bases and J by 7 bases, and 24 bases separated the two germline ends. CDR1 and CDR2 (germline): LNHDA, SQIVND (reference sequence).

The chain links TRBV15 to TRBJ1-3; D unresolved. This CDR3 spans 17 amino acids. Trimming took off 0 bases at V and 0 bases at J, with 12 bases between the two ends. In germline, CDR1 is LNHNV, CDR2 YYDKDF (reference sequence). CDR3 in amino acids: CATSRDQKYSSGNTIYF. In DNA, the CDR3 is TGTGCCACCAGCAGAGATCAAAAGTACAGCTCTGGAAACACCATATATTTT. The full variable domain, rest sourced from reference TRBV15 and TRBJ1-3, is DAMVIQNPRYQVTQFGKPVTLSCSQTLNHNVMYWYQQKSSQAPKLLFHYYDKDFNNEADTPDNFQSRRPNTSFCFLDIRSPGLGDTAMYLCATSRDQKYSSGNTIYFGEGSWLTVV.

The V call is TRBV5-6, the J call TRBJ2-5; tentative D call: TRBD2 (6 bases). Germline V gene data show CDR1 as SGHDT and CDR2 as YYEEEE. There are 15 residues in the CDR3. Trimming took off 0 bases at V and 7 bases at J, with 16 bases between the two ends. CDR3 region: CASSLELRAGRTQYF. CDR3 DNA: TGTGCCAGCAGCTTGGAGTTACGGGCCGGGAGGACCCAGTACTTC.

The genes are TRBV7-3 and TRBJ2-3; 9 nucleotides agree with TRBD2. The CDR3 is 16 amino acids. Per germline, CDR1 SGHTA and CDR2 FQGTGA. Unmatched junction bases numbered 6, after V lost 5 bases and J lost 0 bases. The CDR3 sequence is CASSPLAGLSTDTQYF. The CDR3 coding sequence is TGTGCCAGCAGCCCTCTAGCGGGGCTTAGCACAGATACGCAGTATTTT.

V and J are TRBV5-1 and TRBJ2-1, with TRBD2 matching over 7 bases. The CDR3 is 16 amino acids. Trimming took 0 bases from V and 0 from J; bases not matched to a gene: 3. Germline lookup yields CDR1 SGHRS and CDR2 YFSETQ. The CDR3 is CASSLDGRSSYNEQFF. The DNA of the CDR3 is TGCGCCAGCAGCTTGGACGGGAGGAGCTCCTACAATGAGCAGTTCTTC. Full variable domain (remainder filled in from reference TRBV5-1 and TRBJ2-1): KAGVTQTPRYLIKTRGQQVTLSCSPISGHRSVSWYQQTPGQGLQFLFEYFSETQRNKGNFPGRFSGRQFSNSRSEMNVSTLELGDSALYLCASSLDGRSSYNEQFFGPGTRLTVL.

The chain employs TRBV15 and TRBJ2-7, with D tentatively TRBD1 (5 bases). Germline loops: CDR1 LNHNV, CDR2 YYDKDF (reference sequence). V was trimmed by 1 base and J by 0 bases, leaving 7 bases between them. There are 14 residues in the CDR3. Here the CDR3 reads CATSRVQVSYEQYF. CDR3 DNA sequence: TGTGCCACCAGCAGAGTACAGGTCTCCTACGAGCAGTACTTC.

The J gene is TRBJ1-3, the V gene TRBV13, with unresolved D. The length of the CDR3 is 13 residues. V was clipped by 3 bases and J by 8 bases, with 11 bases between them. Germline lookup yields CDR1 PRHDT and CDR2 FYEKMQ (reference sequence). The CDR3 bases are TGTGCCAGCAGCTTGTGGCCGGCGGACACCATATATTTT. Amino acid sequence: CASSLWPADTIYF. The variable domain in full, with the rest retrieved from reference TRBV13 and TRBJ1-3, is AAGVIQSPRHLIKEKRETATLKCYPIPRHDTVYWYQQGPGQDPQFLISFYEKMQSDKGSIPDRFSAQQFSDYHSELNMSSLELGDSALYFCASSLWPADTIYFGEGSWLTVV.

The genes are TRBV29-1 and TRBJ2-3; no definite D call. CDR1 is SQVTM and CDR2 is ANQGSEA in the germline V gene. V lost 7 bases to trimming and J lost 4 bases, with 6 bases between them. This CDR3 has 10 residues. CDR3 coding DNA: TGCAGCGGCGTATCAGATACGCAGTATTTT. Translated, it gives CSGVSDTQYF.

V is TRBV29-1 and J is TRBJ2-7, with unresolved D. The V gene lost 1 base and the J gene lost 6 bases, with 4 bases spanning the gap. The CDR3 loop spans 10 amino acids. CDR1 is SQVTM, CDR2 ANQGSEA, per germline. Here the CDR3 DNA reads TGCAGCGTTGAAGGGAGCGAGCAGTACTTC. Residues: CSVEGSEQYF.

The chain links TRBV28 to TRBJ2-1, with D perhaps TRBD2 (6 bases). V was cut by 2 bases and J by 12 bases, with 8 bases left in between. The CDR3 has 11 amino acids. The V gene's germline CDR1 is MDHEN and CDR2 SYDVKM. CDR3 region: CASSLGGGQFF. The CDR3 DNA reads TGTGCCAGCAGTTTAGGGGGAGGGCAGTTCTTC.

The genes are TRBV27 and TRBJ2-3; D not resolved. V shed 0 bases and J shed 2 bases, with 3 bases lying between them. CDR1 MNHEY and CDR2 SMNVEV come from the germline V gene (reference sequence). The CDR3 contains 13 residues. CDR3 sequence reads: CASSLSSTDTQYF. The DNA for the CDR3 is TGTGCCAGCAGTTTATCCTCCACAGATACGCAGTATTTT.

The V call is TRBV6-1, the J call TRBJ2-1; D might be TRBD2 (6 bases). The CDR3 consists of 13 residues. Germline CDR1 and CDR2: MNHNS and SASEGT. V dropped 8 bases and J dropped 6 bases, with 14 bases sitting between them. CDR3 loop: CASSLGGSNEQFF. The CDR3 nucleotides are TGTGCCAGCTCTCTAGGAGGGAGCAATGAGCAGTTCTTC.

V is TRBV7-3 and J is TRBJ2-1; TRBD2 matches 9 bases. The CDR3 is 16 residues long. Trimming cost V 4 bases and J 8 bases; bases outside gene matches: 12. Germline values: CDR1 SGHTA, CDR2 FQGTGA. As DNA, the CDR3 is TGTGCCAGCAGCTCGGGGTGGAGCGGGAGGTGGGATGAGCAGTTCTTC. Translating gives CASSSGWSGRWDEQFF. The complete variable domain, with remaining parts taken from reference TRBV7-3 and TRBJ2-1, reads GAGVSQTPSNKVTEKGKYVELRCDPISGHTALYWYRQSLGQGPEFLIYFQGTGAADDSGLPNDRFFAVRPEGSVSTLKIQRTERGDSAVYLCASSSGWSGRWDEQFFGPGTRLTVL.

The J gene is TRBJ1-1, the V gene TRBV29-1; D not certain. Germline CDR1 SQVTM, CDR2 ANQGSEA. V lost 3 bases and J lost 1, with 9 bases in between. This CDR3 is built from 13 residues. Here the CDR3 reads CSVDGVSNTEAFF. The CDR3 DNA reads TGCAGCGTTGACGGGGTTTCGAACACTGAAGCTTTCTTT.

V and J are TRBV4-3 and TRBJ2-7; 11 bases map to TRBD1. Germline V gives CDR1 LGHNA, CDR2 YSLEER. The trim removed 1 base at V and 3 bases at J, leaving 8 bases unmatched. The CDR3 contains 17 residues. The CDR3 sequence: CASSQGGPGTGGYEQYF. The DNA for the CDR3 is TGCGCCAGCAGCCAAGGGGGGCCCGGGACAGGGGGCTACGAGCAGTACTTC.